The 20 T cell receptor beta chains below were found in one sample sequenced in a study of blood T cell repertoires in COVID-19. Sequencing used immunoSEQ multiplex PCR; TCRdb keeps in-frame clones, though not all of them. Counted here are about 190,000 clones, 75% to 90% occurring once; the ten biggest clones make up about 1.1%. The specimen sequenced was peripheral blood. These receptors all stem from a man aged 25-45 years with acute or convalescent COVID-19.

This clone was seen a handful of times. The V gene is TRBV5-4, the J gene TRBJ1-1, with D perhaps TRBD1 (5 bases). The CDR3 is made up of 15 amino acids. The germline CDR1 and CDR2 sequences are SGHNT and YYREEE (reference sequence). The V and J ends lost 4 bases and 0 bases respectively, with 13 bases between them. CDR3 DNA: TGTGCCAGCAGCCTCGGGGGTTCCATGAACACTGAAGCTTTCTTT. It encodes CASSLGGSMNTEAFF.

The chain recombines TRBV6-5 with TRBJ1-2, with 8 bases aligning to TRBD1. Germline assignment: CDR1 MNHEY and CDR2 SVGAGI. The CDR3 sequence is 16 residues long. The V segment lost 0 bases and the J segment 4 bases; nucleotides outside the gene matches: 7. The CDR3 is CASSYSRTGLSYGYTF. As DNA, the CDR3 is TGTGCCAGCAGTTACTCGAGGACAGGGTTGAGCTATGGCTACACCTTC.

V and J are TRBV6-5 and TRBJ1-1, with D unresolved. V gave up 5 bases and J gave up 3 bases, with 10 bases separating them. The V gene's germline CDR1 is MNHEY and CDR2 SVGAGI. The CDR3 consists of 13 residues. CDR3 sequence: CASSMVSDTEAFF. CDR3 nucleotide sequence: TGTGCCAGCAGTATGGTATCGGACACTGAAGCTTTCTTT.

The chain combines TRBV5-6 with TRBJ1-1; TRBD1 aligns across 9 bases. This CDR3 region has 15 residues. CDR1 and CDR2 from the germline V gene are SGHDT and YYEEEE. Trimming at V came to 4 bases and at J to 4 bases, leaving 8 bases not matched to a gene. The CDR3 bases are TGTGCCAGCAGCGCGATGGGACAGGGACTCACTGAAGCTTTCTTT. Translated, it gives CASSAMGQGLTEAFF.

The gene calls are TRBV6-1 and TRBJ2-1; no reliable D call. V was clipped by 2 bases and J by 8 bases, with 10 bases between them. This CDR3 comprises 13 residues. Germline V gives CDR1 MNHNS, CDR2 SASEGT. CDR3: CASSEQVSHEQFF. The CDR3 bases are TGTGCCAGCAGTGAACAAGTTAGCCATGAGCAGTTCTTC.

This chain uses TRBV5-4 with TRBJ2-7, with 7 positions matching TRBD1. With 3 bases clipped from V and 6 bases from J, the junction kept 15 bases outside the gene matches. CDR3 length: 16 amino acids. Germline CDR1 SGHNT, CDR2 YYREEE (reference sequence). The CDR3 nucleotides read TGTGCCAGCAGCTGGGCCCCCGGGACAGATGTTGGCGAGCAGTACTTC. Translation gives CASSWAPGTDVGEQYF.

The genes are TRBV3-1 (or the pseudogene TRBV3-2) and TRBJ2-7; 8 bases are a match to TRBD1. CDR1 is LGHDT, CDR2 YNNKEL, per germline (reference sequence). J was trimmed by 6 bases and V by 1 base; bases with no gene match: 2. The CDR3 runs 13 residues. The CDR3 region has the DNA TGTGCCAGCAGCCAAGGGACAGGGACCGAGCAGTACTTC. It is translated as CASSQGTGTEQYF.

The V gene is TRBV28, the J gene TRBJ2-1, with 11 nucleotides matching TRBD2. The CDR3 has 16 residues. Trimming at V came to 5 bases and at J to 4 bases, leaving 7 bases not matched to a gene. Germline CDR1 reads MDHEN; CDR2 reads SYDVKM. The CDR3 spells CASSPPSGRRYNEQFF. CDR3 coding DNA: TGTGCCAGCAGTCCCCCTAGCGGGAGGCGGTACAATGAGCAGTTCTTC.

This chain links TRBV28 with TRBJ2-5; D remains unclear. The CDR3 runs 13 residues. Germline-derived CDR1 and CDR2 are MDHEN and SYDVKM. V was shortened by 10 bases and J by 4 bases, with 16 bases between the two germline ends. The CDR3 is CATILSSGETQYF. The CDR3 DNA reads as TGTGCCACTATCTTATCTTCGGGAGAGACCCAGTACTTC.

The chain has TRBV27 and TRBJ1-1; 7 bases are a match to TRBD1. In germline, CDR1 is MNHEY, CDR2 SMNVEV (reference sequence). Trimming removed 4 bases from V and 1 base from J; junction bases left unmatched: 3. This CDR3 is 14 amino acids long. The CDR3 loop is CASSSGQPNTEAFF. CDR3 nucleotide sequence: TGTGCCAGCAGTTCGGGACAGCCGAACACTGAAGCTTTCTTT.

This clone is a singleton in its sample. The genes are TRBV2 and TRBJ1-6; tentatively, D is TRBD1 (6 bases). CDR3 size: 14 residues. Germline V lookup: CDR1 SNHLY, CDR2 FYNNEI. V shed 4 bases and J shed 6 bases, with 10 bases lying between them. CDR3: CASSAGQPNSPLHF. CDR3 nucleotides: TGTGCCAGCAGTGCTGGACAGCCTAATTCACCCCTCCACTTT.

This chain joins TRBV28 and TRBJ1-2, with D perhaps TRBD1 (6 bases). V gave up 6 bases and J gave up 4 bases, with 15 bases separating them. The CDR3 is 14 residues long. The germline gives CDR1 MDHEN, CDR2 SYDVKM. The CDR3 sequence: CASRDSGKPYGYTF. For the CDR3, the DNA is TGTGCCAGCAGGGACAGCGGTAAACCCTATGGCTACACCTTC.

The CDR3 spells CASSTRQGESYEQYF. The DNA for the CDR3 is TGTGCCAGCAGTACTCGACAGGGGGAGTCCTACGAGCAGTACTTC. This chain links TRBV6-5 with TRBJ2-7; TRBD1 matches 9 bases. The CDR3 has 15 amino acids. Germline V gene data show CDR1 as MNHEY and CDR2 as SVGAGI. The junction had 6 bases not matched to a gene; V was cut back by 5 bases and J by 1 base.

V is TRBV3-1 (or the pseudogene TRBV3-2) and J is TRBJ2-1; TRBD1 aligns across 11 bases. Trimming took 4 bases from V and 7 from J; bases not matched to a gene: 6. CDR1 and CDR2 (germline): LGHDT, YNNKEL (reference sequence). This CDR3 spans 15 amino acids. The CDR3 coding sequence is TGTGCCAGCAGCCTACCGGGACAGGGGGTGAATGAGCAGTTCTTC. Amino acid sequence: CASSLPGQGVNEQFF.

The genes are TRBV2 and TRBJ2-7; 10 bases fit TRBD2. Germline V gene sequence: CDR1 SNHLY, CDR2 FYNNEI. This CDR3 has 15 amino acids. J lost 4 bases, V lost 2 bases, and 5 bases had no gene match. The CDR3 spells CASSENASGSYEQYF. As DNA, the CDR3 is TGTGCCAGCAGTGAAAATGCTAGCGGGAGTTACGAGCAGTACTTC.

This clone has only one observation. The rearrangement links TRBV29-1 to TRBJ2-1; a weak D match, TRBD2 (6 bases). The V end was cut by 5 bases, the J end by 5 bases, with 10 bases between. The CDR3 spans 12 residues. Germline V lookup: CDR1 SQVTM, CDR2 ANQGSEA. CDR3 protein: CSVLGLNNEQFF. The CDR3 nucleotides read TGCAGCGTTTTAGGACTAAACAATGAGCAGTTCTTC.

CDR3 coding DNA: TGTGCCAGTAGTACGCGGGACGTCTTGGGAGCTTTCTTT. Translating gives CASSTRDVLGAFF. This rearrangement joins TRBV19 to TRBJ1-1, with a possible D match to TRBD1 (5 bases). The CDR3 totals 13 residues. Looked up from germline, CDR1 is LNHDA and CDR2 is SQIVND (reference sequence). Trimming took 4 bases from V and 10 from J, leaving 16 bases between them.

V and J are TRBV19 and TRBJ2-7; 8 nucleotides line up with TRBD2. Looked up from germline, CDR1 is LNHDA and CDR2 is SQIVND (reference sequence). Trimming at V came to 10 bases and at J to 4 bases, leaving 15 bases not matched to a gene. The CDR3 is 15 amino acids. CDR3 amino acids: CATTAGGGGGYEQYF. Written as DNA, the CDR3 is TGTGCCACCACGGCCGGGGGGGGTGGCGGATACGAGCAGTACTTC.

V usage is TRBV2 and J usage is TRBJ2-4; D is perhaps TRBD1 (6 bases). The V end lost 4 bases, the J end lost 0 bases, and 10 bases lay between the germline ends. This CDR3 is built from 15 residues. The germline V gene encodes CDR1 SNHLY and CDR2 FYNNEI. In nucleotides, the CDR3 is TGTGCCAGCAGTGCACTACAGGGAGCCAAAAACATTCAGTACTTC. Protein: CASSALQGAKNIQYF.

J is TRBJ1-3 and V is TRBV2; TRBD1 is a possible D gene (6 bases). The V end was cut by 5 bases, the J end by 1 base, with 12 bases between. This CDR3 contains 15 residues. Germline V gives CDR1 SNHLY, CDR2 FYNNEI. The CDR3 spells CASSPLQGSGNTIYF. CDR3 sequence (DNA): TGTGCCAGCAGTCCATTACAGGGTTCTGGAAACACCATATATTTT.